These T cell receptor beta chains were read from a single sample in a study of T cells in Graves' hyperthyroidism and ophthalmopathy. MiXCR, applied by TCRdb to the multiplex PCR reads, yields one record per CDR3 protein. This table has more than 550,000 distinct CDR3 sequences, about 45% appearing once. The sample consisted of peripheral blood or thyroid tissue (not recorded which). All receptors come from an adult man with Graves' disease, either hyperthyroidism or ophthalmopathy (not recorded which). Each CDR3 is given with its conserved first and last residue. D genes are given only for firm matches. The size entry is marked missing in some rows and otherwise reads once, few, many or a size class.

TRBV20-1,NA,TRBJ1-4,few,TGCAGTGCTAGTCCGGGGCACGATAATGAAAAACTGTTTTTT,CSASPGHDNEKLFF
TRBV19,TRBD2,TRBJ2-2,NA,TGTGCCAGTAGTAAAGCGCGGGAGAACGGGGAGCTGTTTTTT,CASSKARENGELFF
TRBV7-2,NA,TRBJ2-7,NA,TGTGCCAGCAGCTTTCAGGGAGGTCGCTACGAGCAGTACTTC,CASSFQGGRYEQYF
TRBV15,TRBD1,TRBJ2-2,many,TGTGCCACCAGCAGGCTGATAGTAGGACAGGGCGGTAACACCGGGGAGCTGTTTTTT,CATSRLIVGQGGNTGELFF
TRBV12-3/TRBV12-4,TRBD2,TRBJ2-5,few,TGTGCCAGCAGTTTAGGGCTAGCGGGGTCGTACCAAGAGACCCAGTACTTC,CASSLGLAGSYQETQYF
TRBV20-1,NA,TRBJ2-7,NA,TGCAGTGGGGGTGGGCAGGGGGGCGAGCAGTACTTC,CSGGGQGGEQYF
TRBV11-3,NA,TRBJ1-1,NA,TGTGCCAGCAGCGTAGAAGGTTTATTGAGGGGGATGAACACTGAAGCTTTCTTT,CASSVEGLLRGMNTEAFF
TRBV10-3,NA,TRBJ1-5,NA,TGTGCCAGCAGATCTGAAACGAGCCAGCCCCAGCATTTT,CASRSETSQPQHF
TRBV6-5,NA,TRBJ1-5,NA,TGTGCCAGCAGTTACGATCCGGGAGGTAAGCCCCAGCATTTT,CASSYDPGGKPQHF
TRBV10-3,NA,TRBJ2-5,NA,TGTGCCAGCAGAACAGGGTCAGTGGAGACCCAGTACTTC,CASRTGSVETQYF
TRBV19,TRBD1,TRBJ1-5,NA,TGTGCCAGTACCCCGGGACAGGGGTGCCAGCCCCAGCATTTT,CASTPGQGCQPQHF
TRBV7-6,NA,TRBJ2-6,many,TGTGCCAGCAGCCCGTTCTCTGGGGCCAACGTCCTGACTTTC,CASSPFSGANVLTF
TRBV7-9,NA,TRBJ2-7,NA,TGTGCCAGCAGCCCACGGGACCGCTTTACCTACGAGCAGTACTTC,CASSPRDRFTYEQYF
TRBV5-1,NA,TRBJ1-5,few,TGCGCCAGCAGCTTGGAGGGACAAAGCAATCAGCCCCAGCATTTT,CASSLEGQSNQPQHF
TRBV6-5,NA,TRBJ2-5,many,TGTGCCAGCAGCCTACAGTGGGGTGAAGAGACCCAGTACTTC,CASSLQWGEETQYF
TRBV11-1,NA,TRBJ1-2,NA,TGTGCCAGCAGCGTAGTTCGAGGGGATGGCTACACCTTC,CASSVVRGDGYTF
TRBV10-2,TRBD1,TRBJ1-3,NA,TGCGCCATAAGGATAGCGGGAGGGCAGGGGGCTGGAAACACCATATATTTT,CAIRIAGGQGAGNTIYF
TRBV10-3,TRBD2,TRBJ2-5,NA,TGTGCCAGCAGCCAAGAAGCTAGCGGGGGCCGCCCTGGGAGAGAGACCCAGTACTTC,CASSQEASGGRPGRETQYF
TRBV4-2,TRBD1,TRBJ1-5,NA,TGTGCCAGCAGCCAAGATTGGGACAGAACCCAGCCCCAGCATTTT,CASSQDWDRTQPQHF
TRBV12-3/TRBV12-4,NA,TRBJ1-2,NA,TGTGCCAGCAGTTTAGAGTCAGGTCCGGGGGTCTATGGCTACACCTTC,CASSLESGPGVYGYTF
TRBV11-2,NA,TRBJ2-5,NA,TGTGCCAGCAGTGATAGTGGGATCCAAGAGACCCAGTACTTC,CASSDSGIQETQYF
TRBV10-3,NA,TRBJ1-1,NA,TGTGCCATCAGTGAAGGGACGGTGAACACTGAAGCTTTCTTC,CAISEGTVNTEAFF
TRBV12-3/TRBV12-4,NA,TRBJ1-5,NA,TGTGCCAGCAGTTTAGGAGGCGCCTCGGGCAATCAGCCCCAGCATTTT,CASSLGGASGNQPQHF
TRBV29-1,NA,TRBJ1-3,NA,TGCAGCTTGGGGGGAACCTCTGGAAACACCATATATTTT,CSLGGTSGNTIYF
TRBV7-2,TRBD1,TRBJ2-3,few,TGTGCCAGCAGCCAACCGGGACAGGGGGCGACCACAGATACGCAGTATTTT,CASSQPGQGATTDTQYF
TRBV7-9,NA,TRBJ1-1,NA,TGTGCCAGCAGCGTAGCTAGACTGGGCACTGAAGCTTTCTTT,CASSVARLGTEAFF
TRBV7-2,NA,TRBJ1-6,many,TGTGCCAGCAGCCCAGGCCTGGGGTTGGATTCACCCCTCCACTTT,CASSPGLGLDSPLHF
TRBV20-1,TRBD1,TRBJ1-2,NA,TGCAGCTCGGACAGGGATGGCTACACCTTC,CSSDRDGYTF
TRBV29-1,NA,TRBJ2-5,many,TGCAGCGTTCGGGCCGGGGAGACCCAGTACTTC,CSVRAGETQYF
TRBV7-9,NA,TRBJ2-5,few,TGTGCCAGCTCACCAGTGGAACGGGAGACCCAGTACTTC,CASSPVERETQYF
TRBV20-1,NA,TRBJ1-6,NA,TGCAGTGCTCCGACAAGTAGAAGCTCCTATAATTCACCCCTCCACTTT,CSAPTSRSSYNSPLHF
TRBV7-8,TRBD2,TRBJ2-7,many,TGTGCCAGTCGGACTAGCCGATCCTACGAGCAGTACTTC,CASRTSRSYEQYF
TRBV7-2,NA,TRBJ1-2,NA,TGTGCCAGCTCACCATTTTCCAGGGTTGAGTATGGCTACACCTTC,CASSPFSRVEYGYTF
TRBV7-8,NA,TRBJ1-5,many,TGTGCCAGCAGCTTAGCGGAGAGGAGCAATCAGCCCCAGCATTTT,CASSLAERSNQPQHF
TRBV7-9,NA,TRBJ1-5,NA,TGTGCCAGCAGCCAAGATGTCGGGGGGCAGCCCCAGCATTTT,CASSQDVGGQPQHF
TRBV29-1,TRBD2,TRBJ2-7,few,TGCAGCGTCGGGACTAGCGGGAGGGTCGAGCAGTACTTC,CSVGTSGRVEQYF
TRBV10-3,NA,TRBJ1-1,NA,TGTGCCATCAGCTTGGGGTCCCTGAACACTGAAGCTTTCTTT,CAISLGSLNTEAFF
TRBV9,TRBD2,TRBJ2-5,NA,TGTGCCAGCAGCCAACTAGCGGGAGAGCTGGAGACCCAGTACTTC,CASSQLAGELETQYF
TRBV20-1,NA,TRBJ1-1,few,TGCAGTGCTAGAGATCGGGCAGGGTTGAACACTGAAGCTTTCTTT,CSARDRAGLNTEAFF
TRBV10-3,NA,TRBJ1-1,few,TGTGCCAGCAGTTACGCGGGTACGAACACTGAAGCTTTCTTT,CASSYAGTNTEAFF
TRBV7-8,NA,TRBJ1-5,NA,TGTGCCAGCAGCTTAGATATTGGAGCCAATCAGCCCCAGCATTTT,CASSLDIGANQPQHF
TRBV29-1,NA,TRBJ2-2,NA,TGCAGCGTTGAATCGGGTGGGGAGCTGTTTTTT,CSVESGGELFF
TRBV12-3/TRBV12-4,NA,TRBJ2-5,NA,TGTGCCAGCAGTTTACTGGGGTGGGAGACCCAGTACTTC,CASSLLGWETQYF
TRBV10-3,NA,TRBJ1-5,few,TGTGCCAGCAGTTTACGGGACCTATATCGCAATCAGCCCCAGCATTTT,CASSLRDLYRNQPQHF
TRBV7-2,TRBD1,TRBJ2-5,many,TGTGCCAGCAGCATAAGGACAGGGCTGAGGGAGACCCAGTACTTC,CASSIRTGLRETQYF
TRBV2,NA,TRBJ1-2,NA,TGTGCCAGCAGTGAAGGCGGGACGGTGGGGGGCTACACCTTC,CASSEGGTVGGYTF
TRBV12-3/TRBV12-4,NA,TRBJ1-2,NA,TGTGCCAGCAGTTTACGCTTGTCGGTATACTATGGCTACACCTTC,CASSLRLSVYYGYTF
TRBV7-2,TRBD2,TRBJ2-7,many,TGTGCCAGCAGCGGAGCGGGGGGGCTGTCCGAGCAGTACTTC,CASSGAGGLSEQYF
TRBV19,NA,TRBJ2-2,NA,TGTGCCAGTAGTATAGAGGTGACACACACCGGGGAGCTGTTTTTT,CASSIEVTHTGELFF
TRBV7-8,NA,TRBJ2-7,NA,TGTGCCAGCAGCTTAGAGGGGGGAAGCGAGCAGTACTTC,CASSLEGGSEQYF
TRBV10-2,TRBD1,TRBJ1-5,NA,TGTGCCAGCAGTGGAGGGGGCGAAAATCAGCCCCAGCATTTT,CASSGGGENQPQHF
TRBV7-9,TRBD1,TRBJ1-3,NA,TGTGCCAGCAGCTTAGGGGACAGTATTGGAAACACCATATATTTT,CASSLGDSIGNTIYF
TRBV7-9,NA,TRBJ2-7,few,TGTGCCAGCAGCTTGAGCTTTTTAAGGGGGGCCCTCGAGCAGTACTTC,CASSLSFLRGALEQYF
TRBV29-1,NA,TRBJ1-4,NA,TGCAGCGTCAATCAGGGGAGAAGGACTAATGAAAAACTGTTTTTT,CSVNQGRRTNEKLFF
TRBV7-2,NA,TRBJ1-6,NA,TGTGCCAGCACCTCCGACAGACGAAATTCACCCCTCCACTTT,CASTSDRRNSPLHF
TRBV5-1,TRBD1,TRBJ1-1,NA,TGCGCCAGCAGCTGGGGGACAGAAAGGCCTGAAGCTTTCTTT,CASSWGTERPEAFF
TRBV5-1,NA,TRBJ2-7,NA,TGCGCCAGCAGCTTCGGGCAGGGTACCGACGAGCAGTACTTC,CASSFGQGTDEQYF
TRBV2,NA,TRBJ2-3,once,TGTGCCAGCAGTCAGAAGGTGGATACGCAGTATTTT,CASSQKVDTQYF